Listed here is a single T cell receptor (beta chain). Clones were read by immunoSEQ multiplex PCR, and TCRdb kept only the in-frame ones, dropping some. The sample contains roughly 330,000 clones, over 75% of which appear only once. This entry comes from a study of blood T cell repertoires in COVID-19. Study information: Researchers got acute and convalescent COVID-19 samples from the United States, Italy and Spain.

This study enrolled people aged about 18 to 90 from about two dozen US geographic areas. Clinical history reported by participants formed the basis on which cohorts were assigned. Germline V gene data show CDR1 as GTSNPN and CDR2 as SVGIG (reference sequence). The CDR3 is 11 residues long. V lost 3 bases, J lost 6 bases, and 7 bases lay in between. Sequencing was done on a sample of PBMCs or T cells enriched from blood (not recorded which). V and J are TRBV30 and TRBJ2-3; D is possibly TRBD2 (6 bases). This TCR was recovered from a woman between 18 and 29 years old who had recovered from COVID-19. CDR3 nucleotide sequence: TGTGCCTGGAGCGGAGGGGATACGCAGTATTTT. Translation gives CAWSGGDTQYF.